These T cell receptor beta chains were read from a single sample in a study of shared clonotypes between healthy human individuals. Assay used: immunoSEQ multiplex PCR; TCRdb lists only in-frame clones, some missing. The table records about 610,000 clones, 95% to 98% of them present only once. What was sequenced was naive CD4+ T cells sorted from blood. The receptors here all came from a woman younger than 45 in good health. Both conserved end residues are part of each CDR3. A D gene is named only where the DNA matches it firmly. A clone size is listed for some rows: how often the clone was seen (once, few, many), or a class if it is expanded.

j_call | clone_size | v_call | d_call | cdr3_length | cdr3_nt | cdr3_aa
TRBJ2-5 | . | TRBV11-2 | . | 16 | TGTGCCAGCAGCCAGAATAGTCTCGGTATTCAAGAGACCCAGTACTTC | CASSQNSLGIQETQYF
TRBJ1-3 | once | TRBV5-6 | . | 15 | TGTGCCAGCAGCTTGGGTGCGGACTCTGGAAACACCATATATTTT | CASSLGADSGNTIYF
TRBJ2-5 | . | TRBV6-6 | TRBD1 | 15 | TGTGCCTCCCAAGGACCGGGACAGGGTCGAGAGACCCAGTACTTC | CASQGPGQGRETQYF
TRBJ2-3 | . | TRBV6-1 | TRBD2 | 17 | TGTGCCAGCAGTGAAGCGCTAGCGGGAGTACTGACAGATACGCAGTATTTT | CASSEALAGVLTDTQYF
TRBJ2-2 | few | TRBV19 | . | 15 | TGTGCCAGTAGTATGGCGATCGCGAACACCGGGGAGCTGTTTTTT | CASSMAIANTGELFF
TRBJ2-1 | . | TRBV30 | TRBD2 | 14 | TGTGCCTGGGGAGCGGGAGGTTCCTACAATGAGCAGTTCTTC | CAWGAGGSYNEQFF
TRBJ2-7 | . | TRBV10-3 | TRBD1 | 13 | TGTGCCATCAGGAGGGACAGGGGCCACGAGCAGTACTTC | CAIRRDRGHEQYF
TRBJ2-7 | . | TRBV7-2 | . | 16 | TGTGCCAGCAGCCCCCGACCGGAGCGTTCCAGCTACGAGCAGTACTTC | CASSPRPERSSYEQYF
TRBJ1-1 | . | TRBV28 | TRBD1 | 17 | TGTGCCAGCAGCGCCCCCGGGGACAGTGTGGGGAACACTGAAGCTTTCTTT | CASSAPGDSVGNTEAFF
TRBJ1-5 | . | TRBV15 | TRBD1 | 14 | TGTGCCACCAGCAGGGGACAGGGGAATCAGCCCCAGCATTTT | CATSRGQGNQPQHF
TRBJ2-7 | . | TRBV28 | . | 14 | TGTGCCAGCAGTCCGTCTACTCAACCCTACGAGCAGTACTTC | CASSPSTQPYEQYF
TRBJ1-3 | once | TRBV19 | . | 14 | TGTGCCAGTAGTATCCAGGGTCTCGGAAACACCATATATTTT | CASSIQGLGNTIYF
TRBJ2-7 | . | TRBV2 | . | 14 | TGTGCCAGCAGTGAGGTACTAGTTCTGGACGAGCAGTACTTC | CASSEVLVLDEQYF
TRBJ2-1 | . | TRBV28 | TRBD2 | 16 | TGTGCCAGCAGCAATAAGGGACTAGCGGGATTTAATGAGCAGTTCTTC | CASSNKGLAGFNEQFF
TRBJ2-7 | . | TRBV6-5 | TRBD2 | 15 | TGTGCCAGCAGCCAACTAGCGGGAGGAGGTTACGAGCAGTACTTC | CASSQLAGGGYEQYF
TRBJ2-7 | . | TRBV5-1 | TRBD2 | 14 | TGCGCCAGCACGCCTAGCGGGAGTTCCTACGAGCAGTACTTC | CASTPSGSSYEQYF
TRBJ1-1 | . | TRBV28 | . | 11 | TGTGCCAGCAATAAACGAACTGAAGCTTTCTTT | CASNKRTEAFF
TRBJ2-7 | once | TRBV11-2 | . | 12 | TGTGCCAGCAGCTTAGTCTCTAACGAGCAGTACTTC | CASSLVSNEQYF
TRBJ2-5 | once | TRBV29-1 | TRBD2 | 15 | TGCAGCGGGGGTATGGTAGCGGGAGGGGAAGAGACCCAGTACTTC | CSGGMVAGGEETQYF
TRBJ2-7 | . | TRBV19 | TRBD2 | 17 | TGTGCCAGTAGCCGTATGGGGAGCCTAGCGGGAGGCAGCGAGCAGTACTTC | CASSRMGSLAGGSEQYF
TRBJ2-7 | . | TRBV28 | . | 14 | TGTGCCAGCAGTTTAATGGGATTAACCTACGAGCAGTACTTC | CASSLMGLTYEQYF
TRBJ1-5 | . | TRBV5-1 | . | 14 | TGCGCCAGCAGCTTGGAGAGTGGCAATCAGCCCCAGCATTTT | CASSLESGNQPQHF
TRBJ1-2 | once | TRBV5-4 | . | 12 | TGTGCCAGCAGCTTGGTAGGAGAAGGCTACACCTTC | CASSLVGEGYTF
TRBJ2-1 | . | TRBV6-5 | TRBD1 | 13 | TGTGCCAGCGCTGGGACAGGGGGCAATGAGCAGTTCTTC | CASAGTGGNEQFF
TRBJ1-2 | . | TRBV5-6 | TRBD1 | 14 | TGTGCCAGCACCAAGACAGGGGGGAACTATGGCTACACCTTC | CASTKTGGNYGYTF
TRBJ2-3 | . | TRBV28 | TRBD2 | 14 | TGTGCCAGCAGGGGAGGGCCGGTCACAGATACGCAGTATTTT | CASRGGPVTDTQYF
TRBJ2-3 | . | TRBV5-1 | . | 15 | TGCGCCAGCAGCTTGGACGTGGGTGGCACAGATACGCAGTATTTT | CASSLDVGGTDTQYF
TRBJ2-1 | . | TRBV9 | . | 14 | TGTGCCAGCAGCTACGGACTCTTTTACAATGAGCAGTTCTTC | CASSYGLFYNEQFF
TRBJ1-1 | . | TRBV28 | . | 10 | TGTGCCTGGGGGAACACTGAAGCTTTCTTT | CAWGNTEAFF
TRBJ2-1 | . | TRBV6-5 | TRBD2 | 15 | TGTGCCAGCAGTTACTTCGGCCGGGAGGGCCTTGGGCAGTTCTTC | CASSYFGREGLGQFF
TRBJ1-2 | . | TRBV5-1 | . | 13 | TGCGCCAGCAACCGGGGGGGCGACTATGGCTACACCTTC | CASNRGGDYGYTF
TRBJ1-1 | . | TRBV6-6 | . | 12 | TGTGCCAGCAGCTTACCTGGTACTGAAGCTTTCTTT | CASSLPGTEAFF
TRBJ1-5 | . | TRBV6-5 | . | 15 | TGTGCCAGCAGGGGATGGGGGGGCGCGGATCAGCCCCAGCATTTT | CASRGWGGADQPQHF
TRBJ1-5 | . | TRBV28 | . | 15 | TGTGCCAGCAGTTTGGGAGGGGTTGAACGGCAGCCCCAGCATTTT | CASSLGGVERQPQHF
TRBJ2-5 | . | TRBV4-2 | TRBD2 | 16 | TGTGCCAGCAGCCAAGAGTTAGCGGGAGATTATGAGACCCAGTACTTC | CASSQELAGDYETQYF
TRBJ1-4 | . | TRBV5-1 | . | 13 | TGCGCCAGCAAGCGGGGGGAGCATGAAAAACTGTTTTTT | CASKRGEHEKLFF
TRBJ2-7 | . | TRBV7-2 | . | 12 | TGTGCCAGCAGCTTAATGTACTACGAGCAGTACTTC | CASSLMYYEQYF
TRBJ2-5 | . | TRBV6-1 | TRBD1 | 13 | TGTGCCAGCGGCTACAGGGGGGAGGAGACCCAGTACTTC | CASGYRGEETQYF
TRBJ1-5 | . | TRBV28 | . | 15 | TGTGCCAGTTGGGGCGCGGGTAGGAGCAATCAGCCCCAGCATTTT | CASWGAGRSNQPQHF
TRBJ2-7 | . | TRBV27 | . | 17 | TGTGCCAGCAGTTTGATTCTTAGGGCAGGGAGTTCCTACGAGCAGTACTTC | CASSLILRAGSSYEQYF
TRBJ2-1 | . | TRBV11-2 | . | 16 | TGTGCCAGCAGCTCCTGGGCTGCGAGCTCCTACAATGAGCAGTTCTTC | CASSSWAASSYNEQFF
TRBJ1-2 | . | TRBV5-3 | TRBD1 | 14 | TGTGCCAGAAGCCCACCCCAGGGGGGCTATGGCTACACCTTC | CARSPPQGGYGYTF
TRBJ2-7 | . | TRBV5-1 | . | 14 | TGCGCCAGCAGCTCCTACACCCTCTCCTACGAGCAGTACTTC | CASSSYTLSYEQYF
TRBJ2-5 | . | TRBV6-1 | . | 14 | TGTGCCAGCAAGCCCACCAGGGTCCAAGAGACCCAGTACTTC | CASKPTRVQETQYF
TRBJ1-2 | . | TRBV7-9 | TRBD1 | 14 | TGTGCCAGCAGCCTGACAGGGGAGAGGTATGGCTACACCTTC | CASSLTGERYGYTF
TRBJ2-3 | . | TRBV14 | TRBD2 | 16 | TGTGCCAGCAGCCCCGGGGGGGGACCTAGCACAGATACGCAGTATTTT | CASSPGGGPSTDTQYF
TRBJ1-1 | . | TRBV18 | TRBD1 | 11 | TGTGCCAGCTCACCGGGACAGGGGACTTTCTTT | CASSPGQGTFF
TRBJ2-7 | . | TRBV19 | TRBD2 | 16 | TGTGCCAGTAGTAACCGCCTAGCGGGAGGCTCCTACGAGCAGTACTTC | CASSNRLAGGSYEQYF
TRBJ2-7 | . | TRBV7-9 | . | 14 | TGTGCCAGCAGCTTAGTGTCAGGCCCCTACGAGCAGTACTTC | CASSLVSGPYEQYF
TRBJ1-3 | . | TRBV28 | TRBD1 | 22 | TGTGCCAGCAGTTTAGGGCTTTGGGGACAGGGGGCCCTACCCAGCTCTGGAAACACCATATATTTT | CASSLGLWGQGALPSSGNTIYF
TRBJ2-7 | once | TRBV6-5 | . | 16 | TGTGCCAGCAGTTACTCGCTCCCCCAGGGCGGCGACGAGCAGTACTTC | CASSYSLPQGGDEQYF
TRBJ2-1 | once | TRBV20-1 | . | 11 | TGCAGTGCTAGAGATTGGCGCGAGCAGTTCTTC | CSARDWREQFF
TRBJ2-1 | . | TRBV19 | TRBD2 | 14 | TGTGCCAGTAGTATGACTAGCGGATACAATGAGCAGTTCTTC | CASSMTSGYNEQFF
TRBJ1-3 | . | TRBV6-5 | . | 15 | TGTGCCAGCAAAAAGGGACGGATCTCTGGAAACACCATATATTTT | CASKKGRISGNTIYF
TRBJ2-2 | . | TRBV7-3 | TRBD2 | 15 | TGTGCCAGCAGCACCGGGACTAGCGGTTCCGGGGAGCTGTTTTTT | CASSTGTSGSGELFF